The 3 T cell receptor beta chains below all came from one sample that was sequenced in a study of T cells after yellow fever vaccination. Via MiXCR, TCRdb re-called the 5' RACE reads, giving one row per CDR3 protein. The table has approximately 260,000 distinct CDR3 sequences, around 13% seen once. The starting material was CD4+ T cells sorted from PBMCs, obtained 45 days after the yellow fever booster vaccination. These receptors originate from a man aged 30 to 45 who received the YFV17D yellow fever vaccine.

V gene TRBV6-5 combines with J gene TRBJ2-3, with D possibly called TRBD1 or TRBD2 (7 bases each). The CDR3 runs 14 residues. The germline V gene has CDR1 MNHEY and CDR2 SVGAGI. Trimming shortened V by 8 bases and J by 6 bases, and 18 bases separated the two germline ends. The CDR3 nucleotides read TGTGCCAGCGGGGAGGGACAGCTAGGGGATACGCAGTATTTT. Residues: CASGEGQLGDTQYF.

This clonotype has more than one count but fewer than ten. This rearrangement joins TRBV20-1 to TRBJ2-7; 14 nucleotides agree with TRBD2. Trimming cost V 3 bases and J 7 bases; bases outside gene matches: 5. CDR1 is DFQATT and CDR2 is SNEGSKA in the germline V gene (reference sequence). This CDR3 is 14 amino acids long. The CDR3, as DNA: TGCAGTGCTAGTGGACTAGCGGGAGGTTGGGAGCAGTACTTC. Amino acids: CSASGLAGGWEQYF.

Details on this clonotype: Its ends do not fully match the called genes, so a read error is possible. This chain joins TRBV3-1 and TRBJ2-2; the D gene is possibly TRBD2 (6 bases). Germline CDR1 is LGHDT and CDR2 is YNNKEL (reference sequence). The CDR3 length is 18 residues. CDR3 protein: CARSLVEGRRGSAGELFF. DNA for the CDR3: TGTGCCCGCAGTTTAGTTGAGGGGAGGAGAGGCTCCGCCGGGGAGCTGTTTTTT. The full variable domain, its missing parts supplied by reference TRBV3-1 and TRBJ2-2, is DTAVSQTPKYLVTQMGNDKSIKCEQNLGHDTMYWYKQDSKKFLKIMFSYNNKELIINETVPNRFSPKSPDKAHLNLHINSLELGDSAVYFCARSLVEGRRGSAGELFFGEGSRLTVL.